The 30 T cell receptor beta chains reported below all come from one sample, sequenced in a study of response to subunit inactivated influenza vaccine. Using its own MiXCR run on the RT-PCR reads, TCRdb lists one record per CDR3 protein. This sample yields about 540,000 distinct CDR3 sequences, of which approximately 24% are seen a single time; 2.5% to 3.5% belongs to the top ten. This sample was shared with a second study, whose subject was T cells expressing NK-cell markers. That work adds: Template switching by 5'RACE with UMIs generated the TCR beta cDNA.

The sequencing used CD4+ T cells sorted from PBMCs, collected 11 to 12 days after vaccination. Every receptor here comes from a middle-aged man who received an inactivated influenza vaccine.

Many counts were recorded for this clonotype. The chain has TRBV11-3 and TRBJ2-7; D uncertain. Deletions cut 1 base from V and 7 bases from J, with 11 bases between. This CDR3 contains 13 residues. Germline CDR1 SGHNT, CDR2 YENEEA. The CDR3 region is CASSLVVGGEQYF. CDR3 in DNA: TGTGCCAGCAGCTTAGTAGTGGGTGGAGAGCAGTACTTC. The whole variable domain, filled in from reference TRBV11-3 and TRBJ2-7, reads EAGVVQSPRYKIIEKKQPVAFWCNPISGHNTLYWYLQNLGQGPELLIRYENEEAVDDSQLPKDRFSAERLKGVDSTLKIQPAELGDSAVYLCASSLVVGGEQYFGPGTRLTVT.

This clonotype was observed a handful of times. The chain uses TRBV5-1 and TRBJ1-2; 8 bases agree with TRBD1. V lost 4 bases and J lost 3; bases outside the gene matches: 8. The CDR3 sequence is 15 residues long. Germline V gene lookup returns CDR1 SGHRS and CDR2 YFSETQ. The CDR3 is CASSNQGAPDYGYTF. In DNA form, the CDR3 reads TGCGCCAGCAGCAATCAGGGGGCGCCGGACTATGGCTACACCTTC. Using reference TRBV5-1 and TRBJ1-2 for the parts outside the CDR3, the full variable domain is KAGVTQTPRYLIKTRGQQVTLSCSPISGHRSVSWYQQTPGQGLQFLFEYFSETQRNKGNFPGRFSGRQFSNSRSEMNVSTLELGDSALYLCASSNQGAPDYGYTFGSGTRLTVV.

The genes are TRBV5-1 and TRBJ1-1; D is possibly TRBD1 (5 bases). This CDR3 has 12 residues. Germline-derived CDR1 and CDR2 are SGHRS and YFSETQ. V was trimmed by 0 bases and J by 7 bases, leaving 7 bases between them. CDR3 amino acids: CASSLEGNEAFF. Here the CDR3 DNA reads TGCGCCAGCAGCTTGGAGGGGAATGAAGCTTTCTTT.

The rearrangement joins TRBV7-2 to TRBJ2-2; no reliable D call. Germline CDR1 is SGHTA and CDR2 is FQGNSA. Trimming removed 3 bases from V and 6 bases from J, with 5 bases in between. This CDR3 comprises 12 residues. Written as DNA, the CDR3 is TGTGCCAGCAGCTTTAACTCCGGGGAGCTGTTTTTT. Translation gives CASSFNSGELFF.

The V gene is TRBV7-9, the J gene TRBJ1-1; the D gene is possibly TRBD1 (6 bases). Germline CDR1 and CDR2: SEHNR and FQNEAQ (reference sequence). Trimming pared 5 bases from V and 7 bases from J, leaving 20 bases between. The CDR3 totals 15 residues. CDR3 in amino acids: CASSQRSTGFNEAFF. Written as DNA, the CDR3 is TGTGCCAGCAGCCAGAGATCGACAGGTTTTAATGAAGCTTTCTTT.

V gene TRBV12-3 or TRBV12-4 combines with J gene TRBJ2-5, with a possible D match to TRBD2 (6 bases). V gave up 3 bases and J gave up 1 base, with 9 bases separating them. The CDR3 is made up of 14 amino acids. The CDR3 nucleotides read TGTGCCAGCAGTTTCGGACTATTCCAAGAGACCCAGTACTTC. The encoded protein is CASSFGLFQETQYF.

In this sample, this clonotype turned up a few times. The V and J genes are TRBV3-1 and TRBJ1-2, with TRBD1 matching over 7 bases. The germline CDR1 and CDR2 sequences are LGHDT and YNNKEL (reference sequence). The CDR3 is 14 residues long. V lost 6 bases and J lost 2; bases outside the gene matches: 6. CDR3: CASRPQGGNYGYTF. For the CDR3, the DNA is TGTGCCAGCAGACCCCAGGGGGGGAACTATGGCTACACCTTC.

V usage is TRBV20-1 and J usage is TRBJ2-2; 7 bases align to TRBD2. With 3 bases clipped from V and 3 bases from J, the junction kept 7 bases outside the gene matches. CDR3 size: 15 residues. In germline, CDR1 is DFQATT, CDR2 SNEGSKA (reference sequence). CDR3 protein: CSASTGTTHTGELFF. The CDR3 DNA is TGCAGTGCTAGCACCGGGACTACACACACCGGGGAGCTGTTTTTT.

The chain links TRBV5-1 to TRBJ2-7; the D is unclear. The CDR3 covers 13 residues. With 5 bases removed from V and 3 bases from J, the gap between germline ends came to 12 bases. The V gene's germline CDR1 is SGHRS and CDR2 YFSETQ. The CDR3, as DNA: TGCGCCAGCAGAAAAGGGATTTACTACGAGCAGTACTTC. Translation: CASRKGIYYEQYF.

The chain couples TRBV28 to TRBJ2-3, with D possibly being TRBD2 (5 bases). V lost 3 bases, J lost 2 bases, and 21 bases lay in between. Germline V lookup: CDR1 MDHEN, CDR2 SYDVKM. This CDR3 comprises 18 residues. The CDR3 nucleotides read TGTGCCAGCAGTTTGCACCTTCAGTCGGGGTTCCCCACAGATACGCAGTATTTT. Translated, it gives CASSLHLQSGFPTDTQYF.

The sample holds many counts of this clonotype. The rearrangement links TRBV20-1 to TRBJ2-3; a possible D gene is TRBD2 (7 bases). This CDR3 comprises 11 residues. The germline V and J ends were trimmed by 6 bases and 6 bases, with 10 bases remaining between them. Germline CDR1 is DFQATT and CDR2 is SNEGSKA (reference sequence). In DNA form, the CDR3 reads TGCAGTGCCGCGGGGGCCGATACGCAGTATTTT. As protein: CSAAGADTQYF.

The chain couples TRBV18 to TRBJ1-5; no clear D gene. The CDR3 length is 15 residues. Germline CDR1 KGHSH, CDR2 LQKENI. With 2 bases removed from V and 0 bases from J, the gap between germline ends came to 8 bases. The CDR3 sequence: CASSPASNSNQPQHF. The CDR3 bases are TGTGCCAGCTCACCAGCCTCAAATAGCAATCAGCCCCAGCATTTT.

This rearrangement joins TRBV2 to TRBJ1-2, with D perhaps matching TRBD1 (5 bases). Germline assignment: CDR1 SNHLY and CDR2 FYNNEI. Trimming shortened V by 11 bases and J by 8 bases, and 21 bases separated the two germline ends. The CDR3 runs 13 residues. CDR3 region: CAGGSGTLVGYTF. The CDR3 nucleotides are TGTGCCGGTGGATCCGGGACCCTTGTGGGCTACACCTTC.

J is TRBJ2-7 and V is TRBV29-1; 12 nucleotides line up with TRBD1. J gave up 9 bases and V 6 bases, and 12 bases lay outside the gene matches. The length of the CDR3 is 14 residues. Germline V gene lookup returns CDR1 SQVTM and CDR2 ANQGSEA. DNA of the CDR3: TGCAGCGTCGCCGGGACAGGGGGCGCGAAATTGCAGTACTTC. Translated: CSVAGTGGAKLQYF.

This clonotype showed up many times. One base away lies a much larger clone, so this may be a sequencing read error. The chain links TRBV18 to TRBJ2-5; D uncertain. CDR1 and CDR2 (germline): KGHSH, LQKENI. V was shortened by 6 bases and J by 0 bases, with 2 bases between the two germline ends. This CDR3 has 11 amino acids. CDR3: CASSHQETQYF. In nucleotides, the CDR3 is TGTGCCAGCTCCCACCAAGAGACCCAGTACTTC.

This clonotype has a handful of counts. The chain joins TRBV24-1 to TRBJ2-3, with TRBD1 as a possible D gene (6 bases). Germline lookup yields CDR1 KGHDR and CDR2 SFDVKD. This CDR3 comprises 15 residues. V lost 3 bases and J lost 6, with 15 bases in between. The CDR3 spells CATSDARDIEDTQYF. In DNA form, the CDR3 reads TGTGCCACCAGTGATGCCCGGGACATCGAGGATACGCAGTATTTT.

The V and J genes are TRBV6-5 and TRBJ2-1, with TRBD2 as a possible D gene (6 bases). This CDR3 is 16 amino acids long. Germline loops: CDR1 MNHEY, CDR2 SVGAGI. With 0 bases removed from V and 6 bases from J, the gap between germline ends came to 15 bases. The CDR3, as DNA: TGTGCCAGCAGTTACTCGAGACTGCTCGGGGGCAATGAGCAGTTCTTC. Translation gives CASSYSRLLGGNEQFF.

This clonotype came up a few times. One end of the junction does not line up with germline, which may come from a read error. The chain carries TRBV29-1 and TRBJ2-5, with TRBD2 matching 8 bases. The germline V gene encodes CDR1 SQVTM and CDR2 ANQGSEA. The CDR3 is 10 residues long. The CDR3, as DNA: TGCAGCGTGAGGGAAGGGACTAGTGTTTTC. This translates into CSVREGTSVF.

This clonotype appeared a few times. The chain recombines TRBV12-3 or TRBV12-4 with TRBJ2-1; D is possibly TRBD1 (6 bases). The CDR3 covers 15 residues. The germline V and J ends were trimmed by 1 base and 0 bases, with 7 bases remaining between them. The CDR3 loop is CASSLGGPSYNEQFF. As DNA, the CDR3 is TGTGCCAGCAGTTTAGGGGGGCCCTCCTACAATGAGCAGTTCTTC.

V is TRBV20-1 and J is TRBJ2-3; TRBD1 agrees at 12 bases. The germline CDR1 and CDR2 sequences are DFQATT and SNEGSKA (reference sequence). The trim removed 3 bases at V and 4 bases at J, leaving 5 bases unmatched. The CDR3 has 15 amino acids. CDR3 sequence: CSARRDRGHADTQYF. As DNA, the CDR3 is TGCAGTGCTAGGCGGGACAGGGGGCACGCAGATACGCAGTATTTT.

This clonotype has just a few counts. The chain employs TRBV29-1 and TRBJ2-6; D gene unclear. V lost 4 bases, J lost 0 bases, and 4 bases lay in between. The CDR3 runs to 13 residues. Germline V gene lookup returns CDR1 SQVTM and CDR2 ANQGSEA. The CDR3 DNA follows: TGCAGCGTTGCTTTCTCTGGGGCCAACGTCCTGACTTTC. Translation: CSVAFSGANVLTF.

This clonotype was detected a few times. The V gene is TRBV14, the J gene TRBJ1-2, with D maybe TRBD1 (6 bases). The germline V and J ends were trimmed by 1 base and 5 bases, with 17 bases remaining between them. Looked up from germline, CDR1 is SGHDN and CDR2 is FVKESK. This CDR3 region has 16 residues. The CDR3 is CASSQGGGRGFYGYTF. The CDR3 DNA sequence: TGTGCCAGCAGCCAAGGTGGCGGCAGGGGATTTTATGGCTACACCTTC.

The table lists this clonotype with a few counts. The chain combines TRBV3-1 with TRBJ2-1; D possibly uses TRBD1 or TRBD2 (5 bases each). This CDR3 is built from 15 residues. With 4 bases removed from V and 6 bases from J, the gap between germline ends came to 16 bases. Germline lookup yields CDR1 LGHDT and CDR2 YNNKEL (reference sequence). CDR3 DNA: TGTGCCAGCAGCCCAGGTTGGGTTGGGGGCAATGAGCAGTTCTTC. Translation: CASSPGWVGGNEQFF.

The chain has TRBV30 and TRBJ2-7, with D possibly being TRBD1 (5 bases). The CDR3 loop spans 17 amino acids. Germline lookup yields CDR1 GTSNPN and CDR2 SVGIG (reference sequence). V was clipped by 2 bases and J by 1 base, with 21 bases between them. CDR3 in DNA: TGTGCCTGGAGTTCCCCCAGGGAAGGCCGTTATTCCTACGAGCAGTACTTC. It is translated as CAWSSPREGRYSYEQYF.

This clonotype was recorded at least ten times. V usage is TRBV7-2 and J usage is TRBJ2-5; D gene ambiguous. Trimming took 3 bases from V and 5 from J, leaving 10 bases between them. There are 13 residues in the CDR3. Per germline, CDR1 SGHTA and CDR2 FQGNSA. CDR3 sequence (DNA): TGTGCCAGCAGCTTGGGTTCGCGGGAGACCCAGTACTTC. Its translation: CASSLGSRETQYF.

This clonotype was observed a few times. The junction departs from germline at one end; a sequencing error may be responsible. V gene TRBV7-7 combines with J gene TRBJ2-5; 10 bases map to TRBD1. Germline values: CDR1 SSHAT, CDR2 FNYEAQ (reference sequence). The CDR3 contains 15 residues. CDR3 nucleotides: TGTGCTAGCAGCTTAGACAGGGGGCTGTTTGAGACCCAGTACTTC. It specifies CASSLDRGLFETQYF.

This clonotype has a handful of counts. J is TRBJ2-2 and V is TRBV29-1; D is undetermined. The CDR3 totals 16 residues. V lost 4 bases and J 0 bases, leaving 15 bases between the germline ends. Per the germline V gene, CDR1 is SQVTM and CDR2 is ANQGSEA. As DNA, the CDR3 is TGCAGCGTTGTGACCAGACTGGCATCGAACACCGGGGAGCTGTTTTTT. Translated: CSVVTRLASNTGELFF.

This clonotype was counted only a few times. This chain connects TRBV20-1 to TRBJ1-1; TRBD1 matches at 7 bases. V trimming: 5 bases; J trimming: 4 bases; junction bases outside the gene matches: 10. This CDR3 is built from 14 residues. Germline V gene data show CDR1 as DFQATT and CDR2 as SNEGSKA (reference sequence). The CDR3 nucleotides are TGCAGTGCTGACACGGACAGGTCGGGCACTGAAGCTTTCTTT. Its protein is CSADTDRSGTEAFF.

This rearrangement joins TRBV5-1 to TRBJ2-7; 9 nucleotides align to TRBD2. Trimming removed 2 bases from V and 5 bases from J; junction bases left unmatched: 5. The V gene's germline CDR1 is SGHRS and CDR2 YFSETQ. This CDR3 contains 14 residues. CDR3 nucleotide sequence: TGCGCCAGCAGCTTCGCGGGGGGGACTAACGAGCAGTACTTC. Translation gives CASSFAGGTNEQYF.

This clonotype has just a few counts. The chain joins TRBV7-9 to TRBJ2-4; no reliable D call. The V gene lost 5 bases and the J gene lost 0 bases, with 14 bases spanning the gap. CDR3 length: 16 residues. Germline loops: CDR1 SEHNR, CDR2 FQNEAQ (reference sequence). The CDR3 reads CASSLQGNVAKNIQYF. Written as DNA, the CDR3 is TGTGCCAGCAGCCTACAAGGGAACGTAGCCAAAAACATTCAGTACTTC. Supplemented by reference TRBV7-9 and TRBJ2-4, the full variable domain reads DTGVSQNPRHKITKRGQNVTFRCDPISEHNRLYWYRQTLGQGPEFLTYFQNEAQLEKSRLLSDRFSAERPKGSFSTLEIQRTEQGDSAMYLCASSLQGNVAKNIQYFGAGTRLSVL.